What follows are 21 T cell receptor beta chains derived from one specimen sequenced in a study of cytomegalovirus exposure and HLA in healthy donors. PCR involved 60 Vbeta and 13 Jbeta primers. The table came from immunoSEQ multiplex PCR; TCRdb's copy has only in-frame clones and leaves some out. Here the sample spans 70,000 to 100,000 clones, approximately 68% being singletons. Sequencing was carried out using PBMCs. These receptors were collected from a woman in her forties or fifties in good health and CMV-seropositive.

Comments on this clone: The sample carries other DNA sequences with the same CDR3. The V gene is TRBV6-5, the J gene TRBJ2-7; possible D gene TRBD2, 5 bases. The V end was cut by 0 bases, the J end by 0 bases, with 6 bases between. From germline, CDR1 is MNHEY and CDR2 SVGAGI. The CDR3 has 14 amino acids. CDR3 DNA sequence: TGTGCCAGCAGTTACTCTGGGAGCTCCTACGAGCAGTACTTC. This codes for CASSYSGSSYEQYF.

The rearrangement uses TRBV7-2 and TRBJ1-2; tentatively, D is TRBD1 (6 bases). Trimming removed 0 bases at V and 4 bases at J, with 15 bases between. The CDR3 is 16 amino acids. Germline V gene lookup returns CDR1 SGHTA and CDR2 FQGNSA. CDR3 sequence (DNA): TGTGCCAGCAGCTTAGCCGGGTGGGGGGGCGGCTATGGCTACACCTTC. Translated, it gives CASSLAGWGGGYGYTF.

J is TRBJ2-7 and V is TRBV6-6; 7 bases are a match to TRBD1. This CDR3 has 14 amino acids. The ends lost 2 bases at V and 2 bases at J; junction bases unmatched: 3. The germline gives CDR1 MNHNY, CDR2 SVGAGI (reference sequence). The DNA for the CDR3 is TGTGCCAGCAGTTACACAGGGGACACCTACGAGCAGTACTTC. This translates into CASSYTGDTYEQYF.

This clone was picked up a small number of times. The J gene is TRBJ1-1, the V gene TRBV30, with D tentatively TRBD1 (5 bases). The CDR3 extends over 13 amino acids. Germline V gene data show CDR1 as GTSNPN and CDR2 as SVGIG (reference sequence). V lost 1 base to trimming and J lost 4 bases, with 10 bases between them. The CDR3 loop is CAWSEGKVTEAFF. The DNA for the CDR3 is TGTGCCTGGAGTGAGGGGAAGGTCACTGAAGCTTTCTTT.

The CDR3: CASSPYRGGTEAFF. CDR3 nucleotide sequence: TGTGCCAGCAGCCCTTACAGGGGGGGAACTGAAGCTTTCTTT. The chain joins TRBV7-9 to TRBJ1-1; TRBD1 agrees at 8 bases. The CDR3 is 14 residues long. Trimming removed 5 bases from V and 5 bases from J; junction bases left unmatched: 7. The germline V gene has CDR1 SEHNR and CDR2 FQNEAQ (reference sequence).

The V and J genes are TRBV27 and TRBJ1-1, with D possibly being TRBD1 (5 bases). The CDR3 covers 14 residues. The ends were cut back, 4 bases at V and 4 bases at J, with 13 bases in the middle. Germline V CDR1 and CDR2: MNHEY, SMNVEV (reference sequence). The CDR3: CASSSVAGPTEAFF. Here the CDR3 DNA reads TGTGCCAGCAGTTCGGTGGCAGGGCCCACTGAAGCTTTCTTT.

This clone was counted between two and nine times. Written as DNA, the CDR3 is TGTGCCAGCAGCTTTTCCGGGACTACCTACGAGCAGTACTTC. As protein: CASSFSGTTYEQYF. The chain carries TRBV11-2 and TRBJ2-7; TRBD2 aligns across 7 bases. Germline CDR1 and CDR2: SGHAT and FQNNGV. J gave up 2 bases and V 3 bases, and 4 bases lay outside the gene matches. The CDR3 covers 14 residues.

The chain is built from TRBV5-1 and TRBJ2-7; 7 nucleotides line up with TRBD2. The CDR3 consists of 12 residues. The V gene end was trimmed by 4 bases and the J gene end by 2 bases; junction bases not matched to a gene: 0. Germline V gene lookup returns CDR1 SGHRS and CDR2 YFSETQ. CDR3 protein: CASSGTTYEQYF. In DNA, the CDR3 is TGCGCCAGCAGCGGGACTACCTACGAGCAGTACTTC.

The chain links TRBV5-6 to TRBJ2-1; TRBD2 matches 8 bases. CDR1 and CDR2 (germline): SGHDT, YYEEEE. CDR3 length: 18 residues. With 1 base clipped from V and 2 bases from J, the junction kept 11 bases outside the gene matches. Written as DNA, the CDR3 is TGTGCCAGCAGCTTGAACGGGGGGGGAAACCCGACCTACAATGAGCAGTTCTTC. This sequence encodes CASSLNGGGNPTYNEQFF. Filled out from reference TRBV5-6 and TRBJ2-1, the complete variable domain reads DAGVTQSPTHLIKTRGQQVTLRCSPKSGHDTVSWYQQALGQGPQFIFQYYEEEERQRGNFPDRFSGHQFPNYSSELNVNALLLGDSALYLCASSLNGGGNPTYNEQFFGPGTRLTVL.

This chain joins TRBV9 and TRBJ2-2; 7 positions match TRBD1. V was clipped by 3 bases and J by 5 bases; unmatched bases: 7. The CDR3 totals 15 residues. CDR1 SGDLS and CDR2 YYNGEE come from the germline V gene. DNA of the CDR3: TGTGCCAGCAGCGCCTGGGACAGCCTAACCGGGGAGCTGTTTTTT. Translated, it gives CASSAWDSLTGELFF.

The chain recombines TRBV7-2 with TRBJ2-6; a weak D match, TRBD2 (6 bases). Germline V gene sequence: CDR1 SGHTA, CDR2 FQGNSA. V was clipped by 3 bases and J by 4 bases, with 10 bases between them. This CDR3 has 15 residues. CDR3 region: CASSLGGSGANVLTF. DNA of the CDR3: TGTGCCAGCAGCTTGGGGGGAAGCGGGGCCAACGTCCTGACTTTC.

The V and J genes are TRBV5-1 and TRBJ2-7; weak D call: TRBD2 (6 bases). The CDR3 is made up of 15 amino acids. Trimming took off 4 bases at V and 2 bases at J, with 16 bases between the two ends. The germline V gene has CDR1 SGHRS and CDR2 YFSETQ. The CDR3 reads CASSNLPGGAYEQYF. CDR3 nucleotides: TGCGCCAGCAGCAACCTCCCCGGGGGAGCCTACGAGCAGTACTTC.

This clone was counted once. The V call is TRBV7-6, the J call TRBJ2-7; maybe TRBD1 (5 bases). The CDR3 sequence is 15 residues long. The V gene lost 1 base and the J gene lost 2 bases, with 12 bases spanning the gap. Germline V gives CDR1 SGHVS, CDR2 FNYEAQ. Written as DNA, the CDR3 is TGTGCCAGCAGCTTAGATAAGGGGTTCGCCTACGAGCAGTACTTC. Residues: CASSLDKGFAYEQYF.

This clone has just one count. This chain joins TRBV27 and TRBJ1-1; D might be TRBD1 (5 bases). Germline V gene data show CDR1 as MNHEY and CDR2 as SMNVEV (reference sequence). The CDR3 is 14 residues long. The V gene lost 3 bases and the J gene lost 3 bases, with 11 bases spanning the gap. This chain's CDR3 is CASSLEPGDTEAFF. CDR3 nucleotide sequence: TGTGCCAGCAGTTTGGAGCCGGGGGACACTGAAGCTTTCTTT.

The V and J genes are TRBV19 and TRBJ1-1; TRBD1 might be the D (5 bases). Germline-derived CDR1 and CDR2 are LNHDA and SQIVND (reference sequence). The CDR3 has 14 amino acids. The V gene lost 4 bases and the J gene lost 2 bases, with 11 bases spanning the gap. CDR3 DNA sequence: TGTGCCAGTAGTACGGGGGACGGAAACACTGAAGCTTTCTTT. Amino acids: CASSTGDGNTEAFF.

The chain joins TRBV28 to TRBJ1-5, with a tentative D call TRBD1 (6 bases). The CDR3 runs 13 residues. With 7 bases removed from V and 5 bases from J, the gap between germline ends came to 12 bases. Germline loops: CDR1 MDHEN, CDR2 SYDVKM. CDR3 in amino acids: CASTPAGDQPQHF. The CDR3 DNA is TGTGCCAGCACCCCAGCAGGGGATCAGCCCCAGCATTTT.

The chain links TRBV5-1 to TRBJ2-7; TRBD1 aligns across 8 bases. V lost 4 bases to trimming and J lost 7 bases; unmatched junction nucleotides: 16. The CDR3 has 16 amino acids. Germline V CDR1 and CDR2: SGHRS, YFSETQ. CDR3 in DNA: TGCGCCAGCAGCCCGATCCCCGGGACAGGCTTAGCGGAGCAGTACTTC. Its translation: CASSPIPGTGLAEQYF.

This clone was seen just once. The chain couples TRBV2 to TRBJ2-7, with 9 bases matching TRBD1. The V gene end was trimmed by 7 bases and the J gene end by 7 bases; junction bases not matched to a gene: 11. This CDR3 has 14 amino acids. Germline V CDR1 and CDR2: SNHLY, FYNNEI. DNA for the CDR3: TGTGCCAGCACCTTGGACAGGGGAGCGTGGGAGCAGTACTTC. This codes for CASTLDRGAWEQYF.

The chain recombines TRBV7-6 with TRBJ1-6; 8 bases agree with TRBD1. V was pared by 5 bases and J by 5 bases, with 5 bases of the junction left unmatched. In germline, CDR1 is SGHVS, CDR2 FNYEAQ. This CDR3 region has 15 residues. The DNA of the CDR3 is TGTGCCAGCAGCCCGAGACAGGGGAATAATTCACCCCTCCACTTT. It yields the protein CASSPRQGNNSPLHF.

This clone was seen more than once but under ten times. The genes are TRBV5-1 and TRBJ1-3, with D possibly TRBD1 on 6 matching bases. The CDR3 is made up of 14 amino acids. The ends were cut back, 8 bases at V and 0 bases at J, with 12 bases in the middle. Germline-derived CDR1 and CDR2 are SGHRS and YFSETQ. The CDR3 region is CASRQVLSGNTIYF. CDR3 coding DNA: TGCGCCAGTAGACAGGTCCTCTCTGGAAACACCATATATTTT. Full variable domain (outside the CDR3, taken from reference TRBV5-1 and TRBJ1-3): KAGVTQTPRYLIKTRGQQVTLSCSPISGHRSVSWYQQTPGQGLQFLFEYFSETQRNKGNFPGRFSGRQFSNSRSEMNVSTLELGDSALYLCASRQVLSGNTIYFGEGSWLTVV.

This clone was recorded a few times. The rearrangement links TRBV6-5 to TRBJ1-1; possible D gene TRBD1, 6 bases. The length of the CDR3 is 13 residues. The germline V gene encodes CDR1 MNHEY and CDR2 SVGAGI. V lost 0 bases, J lost 10 bases, and 12 bases lay in between. The CDR3 reads CASSYSVTGTAFF. The DNA for the CDR3 is TGTGCCAGCAGTTACTCAGTAACAGGGACAGCTTTCTTT.